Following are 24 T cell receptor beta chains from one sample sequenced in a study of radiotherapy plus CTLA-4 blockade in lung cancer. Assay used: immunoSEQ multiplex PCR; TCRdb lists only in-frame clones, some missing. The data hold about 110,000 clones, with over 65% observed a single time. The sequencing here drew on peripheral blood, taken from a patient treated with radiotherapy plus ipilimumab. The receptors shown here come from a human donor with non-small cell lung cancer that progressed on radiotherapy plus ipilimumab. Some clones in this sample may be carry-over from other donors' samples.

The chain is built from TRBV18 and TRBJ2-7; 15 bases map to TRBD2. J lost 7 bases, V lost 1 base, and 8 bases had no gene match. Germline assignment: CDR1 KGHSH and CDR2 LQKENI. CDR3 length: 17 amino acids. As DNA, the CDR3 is TGTGCCAGCTCACCACTTGGACTAGCGGGGGGGTTGAAGGAGCAGTACTTC. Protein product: CASSPLGLAGGLKEQYF.

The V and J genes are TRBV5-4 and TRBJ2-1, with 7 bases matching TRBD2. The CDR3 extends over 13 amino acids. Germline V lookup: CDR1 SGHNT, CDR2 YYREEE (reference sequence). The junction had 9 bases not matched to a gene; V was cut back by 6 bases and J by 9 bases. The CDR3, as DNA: TGTGCCAGCACCTGGCCGGGGGGAGTTGAGCAGTTCTTC. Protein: CASTWPGGVEQFF.

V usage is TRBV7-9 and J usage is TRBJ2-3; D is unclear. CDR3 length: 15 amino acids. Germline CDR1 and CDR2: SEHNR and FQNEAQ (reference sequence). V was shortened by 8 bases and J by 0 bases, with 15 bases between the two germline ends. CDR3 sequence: CASQPASYSTDTQYF. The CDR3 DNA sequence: TGTGCCAGCCAACCGGCGAGCTACAGCACAGATACGCAGTATTTT.

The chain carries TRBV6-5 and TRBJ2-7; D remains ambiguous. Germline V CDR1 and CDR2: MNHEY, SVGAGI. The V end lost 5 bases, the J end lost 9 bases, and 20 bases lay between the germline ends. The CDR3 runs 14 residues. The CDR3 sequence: CASSENEILAGQYF. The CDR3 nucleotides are TGTGCCAGCAGTGAAAACGAGATCTTGGCAGGGCAGTACTTC.

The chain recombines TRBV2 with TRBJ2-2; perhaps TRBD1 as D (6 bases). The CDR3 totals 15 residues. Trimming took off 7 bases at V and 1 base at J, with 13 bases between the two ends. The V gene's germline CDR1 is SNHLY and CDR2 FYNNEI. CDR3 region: CASTLTGWNTGELFF. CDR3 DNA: TGTGCCAGCACCTTAACAGGGTGGAACACCGGGGAGCTGTTTTTT.

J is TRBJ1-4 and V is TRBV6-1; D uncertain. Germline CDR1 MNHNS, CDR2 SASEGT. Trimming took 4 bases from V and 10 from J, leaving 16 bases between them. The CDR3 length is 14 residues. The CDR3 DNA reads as TGTGCCAGCAGTGCACCTGGTGGGAGGGTAAAACTGTTTTTT. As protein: CASSAPGGRVKLFF.

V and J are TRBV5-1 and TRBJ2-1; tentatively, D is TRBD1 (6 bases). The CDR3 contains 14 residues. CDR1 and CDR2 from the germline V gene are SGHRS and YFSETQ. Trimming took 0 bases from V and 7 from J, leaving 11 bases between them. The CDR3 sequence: CASSLDTGSNEQFF. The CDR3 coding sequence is TGCGCCAGCAGCTTGGATACAGGGTCTAATGAGCAGTTCTTC.

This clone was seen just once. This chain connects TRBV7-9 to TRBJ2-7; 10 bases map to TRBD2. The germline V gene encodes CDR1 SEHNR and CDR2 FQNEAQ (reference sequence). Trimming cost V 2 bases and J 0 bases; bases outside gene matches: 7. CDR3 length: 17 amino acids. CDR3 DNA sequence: TGTGCCAGCAGCTTATTAGCGGGGGGCCCCAGCTCCTACGAGCAGTACTTC. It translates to CASSLLAGGPSSYEQYF.

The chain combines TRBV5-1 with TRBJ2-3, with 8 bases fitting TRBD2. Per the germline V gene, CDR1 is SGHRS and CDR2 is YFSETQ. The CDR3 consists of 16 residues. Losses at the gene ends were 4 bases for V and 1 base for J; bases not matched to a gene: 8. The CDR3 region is CASSAVAGRGTDTQYF. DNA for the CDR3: TGCGCCAGCAGCGCAGTAGCGGGGCGAGGCACAGATACGCAGTATTTT. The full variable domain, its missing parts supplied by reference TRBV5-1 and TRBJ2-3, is KAGVTQTPRYLIKTRGQQVTLSCSPISGHRSVSWYQQTPGQGLQFLFEYFSETQRNKGNFPGRFSGRQFSNSRSEMNVSTLELGDSALYLCASSAVAGRGTDTQYFGPGTRLTVL.

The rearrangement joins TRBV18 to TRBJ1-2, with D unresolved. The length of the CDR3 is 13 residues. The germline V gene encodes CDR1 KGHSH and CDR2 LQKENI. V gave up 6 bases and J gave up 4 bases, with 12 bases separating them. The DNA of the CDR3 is TGTGCCAGCTCCCCAGTCCCCATCTATGGCTACACCTTC. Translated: CASSPVPIYGYTF.

CDR3 region: CASSPGGVREKLFF. In DNA, the CDR3 is TGCGCCAGCAGCCCGGGGGGAGTAAGGGAAAAACTGTTTTTT. V usage is TRBV5-1 and J usage is TRBJ1-4; maybe TRBD1 (5 bases). The CDR3 length is 14 residues. Germline V gene sequence: CDR1 SGHRS, CDR2 YFSETQ. V lost 4 bases, J lost 8 bases, and 15 bases lay in between.

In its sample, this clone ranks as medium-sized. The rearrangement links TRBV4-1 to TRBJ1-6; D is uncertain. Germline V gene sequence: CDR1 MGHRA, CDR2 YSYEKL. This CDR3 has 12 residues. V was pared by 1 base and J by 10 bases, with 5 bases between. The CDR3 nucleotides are TGCGCCAGCAGCCAAGGGGTCTCACCCCTCCACTTT. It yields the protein CASSQGVSPLHF.

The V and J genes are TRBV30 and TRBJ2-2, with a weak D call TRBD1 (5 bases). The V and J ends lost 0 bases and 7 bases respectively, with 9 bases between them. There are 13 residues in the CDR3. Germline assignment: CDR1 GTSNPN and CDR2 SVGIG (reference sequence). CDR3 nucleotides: TGTGCCTGGAGTGTACAGGTGGGCGGGGAGCTGTTTTTT. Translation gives CAWSVQVGGELFF. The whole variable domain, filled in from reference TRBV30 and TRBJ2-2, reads SQTIHQWPATLVQPVGSPLSLECTVEGTSNPNLYWYRQAAGRGLQLLFYSVGIGQISSEVPQNLSASRPQDRQFILSSKKLLLSDSGFYLCAWSVQVGGELFFGEGSRLTVL.

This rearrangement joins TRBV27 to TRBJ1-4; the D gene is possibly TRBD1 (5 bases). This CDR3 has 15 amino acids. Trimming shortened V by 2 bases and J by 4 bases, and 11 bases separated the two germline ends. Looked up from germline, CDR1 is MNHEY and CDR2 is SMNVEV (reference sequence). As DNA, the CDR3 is TGTGCCAGCAGTTTAAATATACAGGTTAATGAAAAACTGTTTTTT. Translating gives CASSLNIQVNEKLFF.

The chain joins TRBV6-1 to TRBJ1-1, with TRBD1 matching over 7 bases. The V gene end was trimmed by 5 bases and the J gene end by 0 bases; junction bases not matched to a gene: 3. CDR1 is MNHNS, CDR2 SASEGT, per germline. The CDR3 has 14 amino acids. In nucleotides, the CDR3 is TGTGCCAGCAGTTGGGACAGCATGAACACTGAAGCTTTCTTT. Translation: CASSWDSMNTEAFF.

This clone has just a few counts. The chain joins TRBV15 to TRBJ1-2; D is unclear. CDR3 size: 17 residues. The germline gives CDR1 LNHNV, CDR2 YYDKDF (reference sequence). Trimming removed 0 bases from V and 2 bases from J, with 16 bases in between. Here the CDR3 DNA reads TGTGCCACCAGCAGAGATCAGACTCGTACTACAAACTATGGCTACACCTTC. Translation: CATSRDQTRTTNYGYTF.

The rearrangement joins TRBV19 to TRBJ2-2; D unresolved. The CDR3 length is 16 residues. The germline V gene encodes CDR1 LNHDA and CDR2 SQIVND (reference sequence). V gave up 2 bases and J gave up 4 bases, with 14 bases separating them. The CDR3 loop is CASSITAAAGTGELFF. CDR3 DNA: TGTGCCAGTAGTATAACTGCGGCAGCTGGCACCGGGGAGCTGTTTTTT.

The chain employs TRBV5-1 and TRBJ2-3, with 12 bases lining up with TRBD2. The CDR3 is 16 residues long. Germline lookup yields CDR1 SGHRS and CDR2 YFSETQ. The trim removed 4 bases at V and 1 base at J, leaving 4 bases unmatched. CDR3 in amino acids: CASSTSGGPRTDTQYF. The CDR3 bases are TGCGCCAGCAGCACTAGCGGGGGGCCTCGCACAGATACGCAGTATTTT.

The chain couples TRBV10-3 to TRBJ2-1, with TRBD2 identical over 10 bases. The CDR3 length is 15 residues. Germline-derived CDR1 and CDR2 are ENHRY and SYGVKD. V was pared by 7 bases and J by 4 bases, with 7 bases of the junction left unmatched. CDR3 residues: CAINLSGGRYNEQFF. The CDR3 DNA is TGTGCCATCAACCTTAGCGGGGGGCGTTACAATGAGCAGTTCTTC.

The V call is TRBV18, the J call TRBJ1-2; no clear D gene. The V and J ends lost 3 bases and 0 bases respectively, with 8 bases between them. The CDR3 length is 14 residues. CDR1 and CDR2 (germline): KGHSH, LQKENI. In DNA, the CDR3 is TGTGCCAGCTCACCGGCCGGCACTAACTATGGCTACACCTTC. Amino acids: CASSPAGTNYGYTF.

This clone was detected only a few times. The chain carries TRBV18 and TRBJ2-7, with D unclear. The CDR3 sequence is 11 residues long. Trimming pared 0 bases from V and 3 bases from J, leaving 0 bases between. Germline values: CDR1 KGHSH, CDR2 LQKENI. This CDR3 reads CASSPPYEQYF. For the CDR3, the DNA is TGTGCCAGCTCACCACCCTACGAGCAGTACTTC.

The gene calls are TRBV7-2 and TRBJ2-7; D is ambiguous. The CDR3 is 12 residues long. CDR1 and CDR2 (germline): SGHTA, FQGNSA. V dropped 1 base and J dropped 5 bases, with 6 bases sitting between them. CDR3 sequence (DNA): TGTGCCAGCAGCTTAGATTTCAACGAGCAGTACTTC. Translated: CASSLDFNEQYF. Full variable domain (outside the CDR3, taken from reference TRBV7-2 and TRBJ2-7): GAGVSQSPSNKVTEKGKDVELRCDPISGHTALYWYRQSLGQGLEFLIYFQGNSAPDKSGLPSDRFSAERTGGSVSTLTIQRTQQEDSAVYLCASSLDFNEQYFGPGTRLTVT.

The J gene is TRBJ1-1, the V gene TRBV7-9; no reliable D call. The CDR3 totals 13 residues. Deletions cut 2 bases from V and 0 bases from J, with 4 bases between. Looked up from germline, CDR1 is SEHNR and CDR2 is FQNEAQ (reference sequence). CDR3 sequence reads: CASSLYVNTEAFF. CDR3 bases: TGTGCCAGCAGCTTATACGTGAACACTGAAGCTTTCTTT.

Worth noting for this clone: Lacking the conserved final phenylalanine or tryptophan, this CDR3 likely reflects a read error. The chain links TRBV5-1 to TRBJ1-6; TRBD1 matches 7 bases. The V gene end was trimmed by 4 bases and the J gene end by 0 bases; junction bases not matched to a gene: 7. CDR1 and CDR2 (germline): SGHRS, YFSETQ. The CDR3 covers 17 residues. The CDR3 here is CASSPSGQSSYNSPLHS. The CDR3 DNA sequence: TGCGCCAGCAGCCCCTCGGGACAGAGCTCCTATAATTCACCCCTCCACTCT.